This T cell receptor beta chain was recorded in a study of T cells in Graves' hyperthyroidism and ophthalmopathy. Germline V lookup: CDR1 DFQATT, CDR2 SNEGSKA (reference sequence). CDR3 length: 13 amino acids. Trimming took 1 base from V and 8 from J, leaving 11 bases between them. Exclusion of a patient resulted from uncontrolled infection, other autoimmune disease, pregnancy or lactation. A roughly 10 ml volume of fresh peripheral blood provided the PBMCs. TCR beta CDR3 regions were amplified from RNA transcripts. The study used the HTBI primer set for a first-round RT-PCR of the TCR CDR3. TCRdb analysed the multiplex PCR reads with MiXCR anew, one entry per CDR3 protein. The sample has over 300,000 distinct CDR3 sequences; approximately 13% are singletons. This clonotype occurred many times.

This receptor was obtained from a woman in her thirties or forties with Graves' ophthalmopathy. This chain connects TRBV20-1 to TRBJ1-4, with a possible D match to TRBD1 (5 bases). Sequenced material: blood. The CDR3 loop reads CSARVTAQEKLFF. CDR3 coding DNA: TGCAGTGCTAGAGTGACAGCTCAGGAAAAACTGTTTTTT.